Reported below is one T cell receptor (beta chain). Its antigen is unidentified. The V gene's germline CDR1 is MNHNS and CDR2 SASEGT. Trimming left V 1 base short and J 6 bases short, with 7 bases between. CDR3 length: 13 residues. PCR was performed using 60 Vbeta and 13 Jbeta primers. Profiled with immunoSEQ multiplex PCR; TCRdb holds only in-frame clones, not every one. The sample shows some 150,000 clones, just over 70% of them seen only once. These data come from a study of cytomegalovirus exposure and HLA in healthy donors. In the study overall: Of 398 genotyped donors, about 81% clustered with self-reported Caucasian donors.

General study points: Some highly shared sequence variants likely arose as a pipeline artifact. Later on, an analysis showed TCR association rates differing by HLA locus, with DRB1 the most and HLA-C the fewest.

V gene TRBV6-1 combines with J gene TRBJ2-1; D is possibly TRBD1 (5 bases). The source of this sequence is a human donor in good health. Sequencing was carried out using PBMCs. The CDR3 DNA sequence: TGTGCCAGCAGTGAAGTCAGGGCCAATGAGCAGTTCTTC. It translates to CASSEVRANEQFF.